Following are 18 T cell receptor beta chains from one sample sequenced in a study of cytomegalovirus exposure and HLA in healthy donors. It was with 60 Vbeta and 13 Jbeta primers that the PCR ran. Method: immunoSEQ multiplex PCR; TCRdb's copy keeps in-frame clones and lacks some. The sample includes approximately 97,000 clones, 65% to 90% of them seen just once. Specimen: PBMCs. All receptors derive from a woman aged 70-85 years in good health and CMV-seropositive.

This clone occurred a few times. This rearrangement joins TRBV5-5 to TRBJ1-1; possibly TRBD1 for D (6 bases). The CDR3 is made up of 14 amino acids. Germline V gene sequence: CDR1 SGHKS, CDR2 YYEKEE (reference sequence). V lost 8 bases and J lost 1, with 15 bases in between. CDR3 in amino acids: CASLLDSANTEAFF. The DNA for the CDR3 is TGTGCCAGTCTATTGGACAGCGCGAACACTGAAGCTTTCTTT. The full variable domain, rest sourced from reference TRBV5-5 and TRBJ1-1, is DAGVTQSPTHLIKTRGQQVTLRCSPISGHKSVSWYQQVLGQGPQFIFQYYEKEERGRGNFPDRFSARQFPNYSSELNVNALLLGDSALYLCASLLDSANTEAFFGQGTRLTVV.

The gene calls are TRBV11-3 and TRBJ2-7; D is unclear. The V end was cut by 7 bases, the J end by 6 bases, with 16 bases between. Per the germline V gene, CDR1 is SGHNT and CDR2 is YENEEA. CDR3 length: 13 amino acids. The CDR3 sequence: CASTLTSSVEQYF. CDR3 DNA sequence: TGTGCCAGCACCCTAACCTCTTCCGTCGAGCAGTACTTC. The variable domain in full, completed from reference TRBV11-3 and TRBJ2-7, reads EAGVVQSPRYKIIEKKQPVAFWCNPISGHNTLYWYLQNLGQGPELLIRYENEEAVDDSQLPKDRFSAERLKGVDSTLKIQPAELGDSAVYLCASTLTSSVEQYFGPGTRLTVT.

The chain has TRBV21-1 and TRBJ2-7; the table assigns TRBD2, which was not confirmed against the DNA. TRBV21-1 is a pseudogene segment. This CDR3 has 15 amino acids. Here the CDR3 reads CASSKAITFSYEQYF. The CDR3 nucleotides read TGTGCCAGCAGCAAAGCAATCACTTTCTCCTACGAGCAGTACTTC.

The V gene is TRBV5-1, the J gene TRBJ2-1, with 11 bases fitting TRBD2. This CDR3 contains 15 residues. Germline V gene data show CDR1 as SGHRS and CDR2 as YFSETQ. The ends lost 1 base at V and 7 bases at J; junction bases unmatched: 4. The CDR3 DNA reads TGCGCCAGCAGCTTGAGTGCTAGCGGGAGGAATGAGCAGTTCTTC. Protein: CASSLSASGRNEQFF. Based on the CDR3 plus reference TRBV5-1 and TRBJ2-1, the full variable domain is KAGVTQTPRYLIKTRGQQVTLSCSPISGHRSVSWYQQTPGQGLQFLFEYFSETQRNKGNFPGRFSGRQFSNSRSEMNVSTLELGDSALYLCASSLSASGRNEQFFGPGTRLTVL.

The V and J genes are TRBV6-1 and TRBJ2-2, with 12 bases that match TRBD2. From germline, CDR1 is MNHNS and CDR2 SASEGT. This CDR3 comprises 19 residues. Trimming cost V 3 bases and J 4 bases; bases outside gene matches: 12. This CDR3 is CASSDIRLAGGPGTGELFF. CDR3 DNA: TGTGCCAGCAGTGATATTCGGCTAGCGGGAGGGCCGGGCACCGGGGAGCTGTTTTTT.

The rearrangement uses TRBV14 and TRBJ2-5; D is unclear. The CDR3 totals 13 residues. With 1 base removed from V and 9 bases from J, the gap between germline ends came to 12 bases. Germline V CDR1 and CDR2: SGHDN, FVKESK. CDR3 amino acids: CASSQARSSAQYF. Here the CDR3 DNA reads TGTGCCAGCAGCCAAGCTCGGAGTTCCGCCCAGTACTTC. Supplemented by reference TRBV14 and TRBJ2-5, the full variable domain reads EAGVTQFPSHSVIEKGQTVTLRCDPISGHDNLYWYRRVMGKEIKFLLHFVKESKQDESGMPNNRFLAERTGGTYSTLKVQPAELEDSGVYFCASSQARSSAQYFGPGTRLLVL.

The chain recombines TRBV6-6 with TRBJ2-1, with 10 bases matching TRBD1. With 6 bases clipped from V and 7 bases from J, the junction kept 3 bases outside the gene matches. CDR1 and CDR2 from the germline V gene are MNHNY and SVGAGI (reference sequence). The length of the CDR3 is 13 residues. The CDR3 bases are TGTGCCAGCAGGACAGGGGGCTCGAATGAGCAGTTCTTC. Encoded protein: CASRTGGSNEQFF.

The CDR3 DNA follows: TGTGCCAGCAGCACAGACAGGGTGGAAGTATACGAGCAGTACTTC. This encodes CASSTDRVEVYEQYF. The chain couples TRBV7-2 to TRBJ2-7; 7 bases align to TRBD1. The CDR3 length is 15 residues. CDR1 and CDR2 from the germline V gene are SGHTA and FQGNSA. The ends lost 5 bases at V and 4 bases at J; junction bases unmatched: 11.

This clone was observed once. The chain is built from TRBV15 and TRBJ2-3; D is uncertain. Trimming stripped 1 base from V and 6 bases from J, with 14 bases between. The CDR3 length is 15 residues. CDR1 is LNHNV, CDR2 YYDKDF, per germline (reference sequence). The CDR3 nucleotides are TGTGCCACCAGCAGAGGTCTCGAAAGAGAGGATACGCAGTATTTT. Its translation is CATSRGLEREDTQYF. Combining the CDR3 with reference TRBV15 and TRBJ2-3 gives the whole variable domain DAMVIQNPRYQVTQFGKPVTLSCSQTLNHNVMYWYQQKSSQAPKLLFHYYDKDFNNEADTPDNFQSRRPNTSFCFLDIRSPGLGDTAMYLCATSRGLEREDTQYFGPGTRLTVL.

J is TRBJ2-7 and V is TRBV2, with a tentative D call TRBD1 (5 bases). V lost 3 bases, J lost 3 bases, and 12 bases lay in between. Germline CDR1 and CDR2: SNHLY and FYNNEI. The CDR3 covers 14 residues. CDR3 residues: CASSEETVSYEQYF. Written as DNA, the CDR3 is TGTGCCAGCAGTGAGGAGACAGTTAGCTACGAGCAGTACTTC. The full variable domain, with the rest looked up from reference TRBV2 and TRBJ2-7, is EPEVTQTPSHQVTQMGQEVILRCVPISNHLYFYWYRQILGQKVEFLVSFYNNEISEKSEIFDDQFSVERPDGSNFTLKIRSTKLEDSAMYFCASSEETVSYEQYFGPGTRLTVT.

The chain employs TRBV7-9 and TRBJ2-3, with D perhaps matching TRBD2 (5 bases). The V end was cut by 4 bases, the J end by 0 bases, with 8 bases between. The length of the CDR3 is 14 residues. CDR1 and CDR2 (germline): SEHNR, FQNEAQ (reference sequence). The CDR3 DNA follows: TGTGCCAGCAGCTCGGGGAAGAGCACAGATACGCAGTATTTT. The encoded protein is CASSSGKSTDTQYF. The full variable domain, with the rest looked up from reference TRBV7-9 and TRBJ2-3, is DTGVSQNPRHKITKRGQNVTFRCDPISEHNRLYWYRQTLGQGPEFLTYFQNEAQLEKSRLLSDRFSAERPKGSFSTLEIQRTEQGDSAMYLCASSSGKSTDTQYFGPGTRLTVL.

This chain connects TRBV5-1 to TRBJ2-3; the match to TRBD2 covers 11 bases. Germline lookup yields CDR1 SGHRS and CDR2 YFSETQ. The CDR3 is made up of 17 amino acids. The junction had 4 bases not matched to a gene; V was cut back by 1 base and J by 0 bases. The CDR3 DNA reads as TGCGCCAGCAGCTTGTCTAGCGGGAGGCCTAGCACAGATACGCAGTATTTT. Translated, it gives CASSLSSGRPSTDTQYF.

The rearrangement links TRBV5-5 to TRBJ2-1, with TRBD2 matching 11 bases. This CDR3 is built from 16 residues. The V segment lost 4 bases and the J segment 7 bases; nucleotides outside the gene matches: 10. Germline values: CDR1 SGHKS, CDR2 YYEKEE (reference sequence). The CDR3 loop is CASSKGLAVGGNEQFF. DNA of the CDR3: TGTGCCAGCAGCAAGGGACTAGCGGTTGGGGGTAATGAGCAGTTCTTC.

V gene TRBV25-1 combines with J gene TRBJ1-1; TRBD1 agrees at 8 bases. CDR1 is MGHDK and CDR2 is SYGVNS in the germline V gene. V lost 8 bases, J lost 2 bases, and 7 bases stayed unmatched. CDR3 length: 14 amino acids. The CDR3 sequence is CASSIGQGNTEAFF. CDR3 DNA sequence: TGTGCCAGCTCTATTGGACAGGGAAACACTGAAGCTTTCTTT.

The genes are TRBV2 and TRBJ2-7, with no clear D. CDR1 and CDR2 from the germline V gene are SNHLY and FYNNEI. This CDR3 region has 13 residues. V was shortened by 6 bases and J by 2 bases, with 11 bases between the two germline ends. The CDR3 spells CASRNKGAYEQYF. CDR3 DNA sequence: TGTGCCAGCAGAAATAAAGGAGCCTACGAGCAGTACTTC.

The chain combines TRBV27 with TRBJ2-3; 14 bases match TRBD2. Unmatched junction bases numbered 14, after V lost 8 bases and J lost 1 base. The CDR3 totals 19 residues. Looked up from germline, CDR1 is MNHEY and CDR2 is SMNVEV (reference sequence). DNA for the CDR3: TGTGCCAGCGGGAGTCCACCGGGACTAGCGGGAGTGGGCACAGATACGCAGTATTTT. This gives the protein CASGSPPGLAGVGTDTQYF.

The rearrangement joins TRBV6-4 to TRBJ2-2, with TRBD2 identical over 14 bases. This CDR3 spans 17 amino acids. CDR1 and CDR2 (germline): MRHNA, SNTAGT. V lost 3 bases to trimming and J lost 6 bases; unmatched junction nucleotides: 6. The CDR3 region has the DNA TGTGCCAGCAGTGATTCTTCGGGACTAGCGGGAGCCGGGGAGCTGTTTTTT. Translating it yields CASSDSSGLAGAGELFF.

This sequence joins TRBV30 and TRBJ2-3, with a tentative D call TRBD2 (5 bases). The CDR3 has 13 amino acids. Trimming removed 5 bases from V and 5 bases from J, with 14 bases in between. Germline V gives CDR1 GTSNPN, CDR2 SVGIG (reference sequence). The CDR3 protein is CAWAGSPKDTQYF. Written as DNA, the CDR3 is TGTGCCTGGGCGGGTTCGCCCAAAGATACGCAGTATTTT.